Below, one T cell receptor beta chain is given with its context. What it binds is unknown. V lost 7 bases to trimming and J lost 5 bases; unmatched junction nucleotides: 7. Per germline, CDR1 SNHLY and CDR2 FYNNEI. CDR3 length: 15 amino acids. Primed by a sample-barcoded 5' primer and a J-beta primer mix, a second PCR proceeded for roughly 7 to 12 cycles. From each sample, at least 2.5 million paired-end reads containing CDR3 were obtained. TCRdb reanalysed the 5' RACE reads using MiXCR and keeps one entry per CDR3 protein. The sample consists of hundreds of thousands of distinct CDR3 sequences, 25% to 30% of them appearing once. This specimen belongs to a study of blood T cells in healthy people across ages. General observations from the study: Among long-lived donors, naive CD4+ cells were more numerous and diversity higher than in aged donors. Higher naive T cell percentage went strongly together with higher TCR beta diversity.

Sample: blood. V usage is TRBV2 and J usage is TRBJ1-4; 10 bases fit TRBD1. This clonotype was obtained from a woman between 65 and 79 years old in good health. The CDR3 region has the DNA TGTGCCAGCAATCGACAGGGGGCGGCAAATGAAAAACTGTTTTTT. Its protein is CASNRQGAANEKLFF.